This record concerns one T cell receptor (beta chain) sequence. These data are taken from a study of blood T cell repertoires in COVID-19. The wider study: From T cells, B-cell-depleted T cells, or PBMCs came the material, which was cDNA or gDNA.

This CDR3 is 14 amino acids long. Germline values: CDR1 SGHTA, CDR2 FQGNSA. J lost 9 bases, V lost 1 base, and 6 bases had no gene match. Assay used: immunoSEQ multiplex PCR; TCRdb lists only in-frame clones, some missing. Among over 50,000 clones listed, 60% to 85% were seen once. This chain links TRBV7-2 with TRBJ1-5, with 7 bases identical to TRBD1. Source material: peripheral blood. This TCR came from a human donor with active or convalescent COVID-19. The donor label of this sample is uncertain. CDR3 loop: CASSLDRQGGPQHF. The CDR3 bases are TGTGCCAGCAGCTTAGATCGGCAGGGGGGGCCCCAGCATTTT.